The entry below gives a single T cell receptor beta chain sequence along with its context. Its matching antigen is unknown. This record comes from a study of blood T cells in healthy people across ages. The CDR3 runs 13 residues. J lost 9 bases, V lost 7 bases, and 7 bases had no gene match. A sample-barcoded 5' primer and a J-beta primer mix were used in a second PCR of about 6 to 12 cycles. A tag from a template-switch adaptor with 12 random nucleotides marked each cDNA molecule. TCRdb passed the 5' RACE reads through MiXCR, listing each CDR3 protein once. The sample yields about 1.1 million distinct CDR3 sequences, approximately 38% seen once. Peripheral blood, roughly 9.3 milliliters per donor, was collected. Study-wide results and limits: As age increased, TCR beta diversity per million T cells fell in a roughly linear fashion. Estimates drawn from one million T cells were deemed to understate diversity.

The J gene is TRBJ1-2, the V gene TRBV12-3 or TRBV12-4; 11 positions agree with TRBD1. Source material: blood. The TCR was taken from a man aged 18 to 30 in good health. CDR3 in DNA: TGTGCCAGCACCGGCCGGACAGGGGGCAGCTACACCTTC. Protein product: CASTGRTGGSYTF.